This T cell receptor beta chain was captured by sequencing in a study of CD8+CD57+ T cells in acquired aplastic anemia. Study background: On average, sorted CD4+ and CD8+ cells gave 3 to 3.5 ug of DNA. Overall study findings and caveats: The same twenty-nine CD8+ CDR3 sequences occurred in patients and in controls.

Both TCR beta VDJ combination and CDR3 sequence profiling were carried out. Genomic DNA was the template for this profiling. Using its own MiXCR run on the reads, TCRdb lists one record per CDR3 protein. The profile shows 200,000 to 250,000 distinct CDR3 sequences, over 55% of them singletons. Only a few counts were recorded for this clonotype. Its specificity is unknown. The CDR3 consists of 13 residues. V was clipped by 0 bases and J by 4 bases, with 8 bases between them. CDR1 SGHTS and CDR2 YDEGEE come from the germline V gene. The sequenced patients had an expansion of CD8+CD57+ cells seen by flow cytometry. The patients all had a severe acquired aplastic anemia diagnosis. Sampling of blood occurred while the patients had still received no therapy.

This rearrangement joins TRBV5-8 to TRBJ2-7; D is perhaps TRBD2 (6 bases). The sequenced sample was sorted CD4+, CD8+, or CD8+CD57+ T cells (not recorded which) from PBMCs. The TCR sequence derives from a human donor with aplastic anemia. The CDR3 loop reads CASSLGGEYEQYF. The CDR3 nucleotides read TGTGCCAGCAGCTTGGGGGGGGAGTACGAGCAGTACTTC.